What follows are 22 T cell receptor beta chains derived from one specimen sequenced in a study of radiotherapy plus CTLA-4 blockade in lung cancer. TCRdb keeps only in-frame clones here, not all; method: immunoSEQ multiplex PCR. The data show about 76,000 clones, roughly 80% seen once. The material sequenced was peripheral blood, taken from a patient treated with radiotherapy plus ipilimumab. These receptors were taken from a human donor with non-small cell lung cancer who had stable disease on radiotherapy plus ipilimumab.

This clone was observed once. The DNA of the CDR3 is TGTGCAAGTCGCTCCCCCGGGCTCCGGGGCTCCTACAATGAGCAGTTCTTC. Amino acid sequence: CASRSPGLRGSYNEQFF. The chain combines TRBV12-2 with TRBJ2-1; the table's D gene call, TRBD2, was not cross checked with the DNA. TRBV12-2 constitutes a pseudogene. The CDR3 loop spans 17 amino acids.

Concerning this clone: The sample contains more than one DNA sequence encoding this CDR3. The CDR3 nucleotides read TGTGCCAGCAGCGTAGGCGGGGGCGGGTACGAGCAGTACTTC. This gives the protein CASSVGGGGYEQYF. The chain carries TRBV9 and TRBJ2-7, with D possibly matching TRBD2 (7 bases). This CDR3 is 14 amino acids long. Trimming removed 0 bases from V and 4 bases from J, with 11 bases in between. Germline V lookup: CDR1 SGDLS, CDR2 YYNGEE. The whole variable domain, filled in from reference TRBV9 and TRBJ2-7, reads DSGVTQTPKHLITATGQRVTLRCSPRSGDLSVYWYQQSLDQGLQFLIQYYNGEERAKGNILERFSAQQFPDLHSELNLSSLELGDSALYFCASSVGGGGYEQYFGPGTRLTVT.

The chain is built from TRBV6-5 and TRBJ1-2; D ambiguous. The germline V gene has CDR1 MNHEY and CDR2 SVGAGI. Trimming removed 0 bases at V and 4 bases at J, with 12 bases between. This CDR3 comprises 15 residues. The CDR3 protein is CASSYSNSATYGYTF. The CDR3 DNA sequence: TGTGCCAGCAGTTACTCTAATTCAGCTACCTATGGCTACACCTTC.

The chain links TRBV29-1 to TRBJ1-1; 7 bases are shared with TRBD1. CDR3 length: 16 amino acids. V lost 7 bases and J lost 6; bases outside the gene matches: 20. The germline V gene has CDR1 SQVTM and CDR2 ANQGSEA. CDR3 sequence: CSAFPRPPGQRPEAFF. The CDR3, as DNA: TGCAGCGCCTTTCCTCGGCCCCCGGGACAGCGACCTGAAGCTTTCTTT. The whole variable domain, filled in from reference TRBV29-1 and TRBJ1-1, reads SAVISQKPSRDICQRGTSLTIQCQVDSQVTMMFWYRQQPGQSLTLIATANQGSEATYESGFVIDKFPISRPNLTFSTLTVSNMSPEDSSIYLCSAFPRPPGQRPEAFFGQGTRLTVV.

The rearrangement links TRBV11-2 to TRBJ2-3; D might be TRBD2 (6 bases). V was shortened by 4 bases and J by 2 bases, with 16 bases between the two germline ends. CDR3 length: 16 residues. The germline V gene encodes CDR1 SGHAT and CDR2 FQNNGV. CDR3 region: CASSYGGASLTDTQYF. The CDR3, as DNA: TGTGCCAGCAGCTACGGAGGGGCATCCCTCACAGATACGCAGTATTTT.

This clone has only one observation. This chain links TRBV18 with TRBJ1-3; 10 bases match TRBD1. V dropped 3 bases and J dropped 1; count of bases not matched to a gene: 0. Germline V gene sequence: CDR1 KGHSH, CDR2 LQKENI. The CDR3 consists of 15 residues. CDR3 sequence reads: CASSPGQGSGNTIYF. For the CDR3, the DNA is TGTGCCAGCTCACCGGGACAGGGGTCTGGAAACACCATATATTTT. The full variable domain, rest sourced from reference TRBV18 and TRBJ1-3, is NAGVMQNPRHLVRRRGQEARLRCSPMKGHSHVYWYRQLPEEGLKFMVYLQKENIIDESGMPKERFSAEFPKEGPSILRIQQVVRGDSAAYFCASSPGQGSGNTIYFGEGSWLTVV.

The chain links TRBV5-1 to TRBJ2-1, with D uncertain. Trimming removed 1 base at V and 4 bases at J, with 9 bases between. CDR3 size: 14 residues. Germline V gives CDR1 SGHRS, CDR2 YFSETQ. The CDR3 reads CASSLSGLYNEQFF. The CDR3 DNA sequence: TGCGCCAGCAGCTTGTCCGGTTTGTACAATGAGCAGTTCTTC.

This clone was observed a single time. This rearrangement joins TRBV5-6 to TRBJ2-1; 7 nucleotides line up with TRBD1. The CDR3 length is 17 residues. Trimming cost V 2 bases and J 10 bases; bases outside gene matches: 18. Germline CDR1 reads SGHDT; CDR2 reads YYEEEE. CDR3 loop: CASSLTGVGQGEGEQFF. CDR3 nucleotides: TGTGCCAGCAGCTTAACCGGTGTCGGGCAGGGGGAAGGCGAGCAGTTCTTC. The whole variable domain, remainder taken from reference TRBV5-6 and TRBJ2-1, is DAGVTQSPTHLIKTRGQQVTLRCSPKSGHDTVSWYQQALGQGPQFIFQYYEEEERQRGNFPDRFSGHQFPNYSSELNVNALLLGDSALYLCASSLTGVGQGEGEQFFGPGTRLTVL.

Turning to this clone: At one end, the junction sequence differs from germline, possibly due to a read error. CDR3 sequence (DNA): TGTGCCAGCAGTTTACAAAAAGGACTAGCACTTGCGGATATGCAGTATTTT. The encoded protein is CASSLQKGLALADMQYF. The genes are TRBV27 and TRBJ2-3, with 8 bases identical to TRBD2. CDR3 length equals 17 residues. CDR1 is MNHEY and CDR2 is SMNVEV in the germline V gene (reference sequence).

The chain recombines TRBV7-9 with TRBJ1-3; D gene unclear. The CDR3 consists of 15 residues. The germline V gene has CDR1 SEHNR and CDR2 FQNEAQ (reference sequence). Trimming removed 4 bases at V and 0 bases at J, with 10 bases between. The chain's CDR3 is CASSSQAYSGNTIYF. CDR3 DNA: TGTGCCAGCAGCTCCCAGGCTTACTCTGGAAACACCATATATTTT.

V is TRBV4-2 and J is TRBJ2-1; D may be TRBD2 (6 bases). Germline CDR1 and CDR2: LGHNA and YNFKEQ. The CDR3 runs to 11 residues. The V end was cut by 7 bases, the J end by 9 bases, with 10 bases between. CDR3 protein: CASTRRGEQFF. The DNA for the CDR3 is TGTGCCAGCACCCGGCGGGGTGAGCAGTTCTTC.

This clone was found once. The chain has TRBV19 and TRBJ2-4; TRBD1 agrees at 7 bases. J gave up 3 bases and V 6 bases, and 2 bases lay outside the gene matches. The CDR3 has 13 amino acids. CDR1 LNHDA and CDR2 SQIVND come from the germline V gene (reference sequence). CDR3 residues: CASRRDSKNIQYF. In nucleotides, the CDR3 is TGTGCCAGTAGGAGGGACAGCAAAAACATTCAGTACTTC.

This clone was recorded a few times. The chain joins TRBV28 to TRBJ2-7, with 13 bases that match TRBD2. This CDR3 has 18 residues. CDR1 and CDR2 (germline): MDHEN, SYDVKM. After removal of 3 bases from V and 5 bases from J, the junction contained 13 bases not matched to a gene. CDR3: CASSFGLAGVNPKNEQYF. Written as DNA, the CDR3 is TGTGCCAGCAGTTTCGGACTAGCGGGAGTAAATCCGAAGAACGAGCAGTACTTC.

The rearrangement uses TRBV9 and TRBJ2-1; 10 bases line up with TRBD2. From germline, CDR1 is SGDLS and CDR2 YYNGEE. With V trimmed by 0 bases and J by 9 bases, 6 bases remained unmatched. This CDR3 is built from 15 residues. Here the CDR3 reads CASSVDSGGRTEQFF. CDR3 bases: TGTGCCAGCAGCGTAGATAGCGGGGGGCGTACTGAGCAGTTCTTC.

The V call is TRBV6-6, the J call TRBJ2-7; a possible D gene is TRBD2 (6 bases). CDR3 size: 14 residues. V lost 6 bases and J lost 1, with 13 bases in between. Germline V gene data show CDR1 as MNHNY and CDR2 as SVGAGI (reference sequence). As DNA, the CDR3 is TGTGCCAGCAGCCTGGGACTCCCGTCCTACGAGCAGTACTTC. Amino acid sequence: CASSLGLPSYEQYF.

The chain recombines TRBV19 with TRBJ2-7; no clear D. The V gene lost 5 bases and the J gene lost 3 bases, with 11 bases spanning the gap. The CDR3 sequence is 13 residues long. CDR1 and CDR2 (germline): LNHDA, SQIVND (reference sequence). As DNA, the CDR3 is TGTGCCAGTAGTCTCCGGGCCGGCTACGAGCAGTACTTC. This translates into CASSLRAGYEQYF.

The chain carries TRBV29-1 and TRBJ2-3, with TRBD2 as a possible D gene (6 bases). Germline V gene data show CDR1 as SQVTM and CDR2 as ANQGSEA. This CDR3 contains 15 residues. V was clipped by 3 bases and J by 4 bases, with 17 bases between them. This CDR3 reads CSVDGPEGISDTQYF. The CDR3 DNA reads TGCAGCGTTGACGGCCCGGAGGGCATTTCAGATACGCAGTATTTT.

This chain links TRBV19 with TRBJ2-5; TRBD2 is a possible D gene (5 bases). The germline V gene has CDR1 LNHDA and CDR2 SQIVND (reference sequence). The CDR3 is made up of 14 amino acids. Trimming took 5 bases from V and 2 from J, leaving 12 bases between them. DNA of the CDR3: TGTGCCAGTAGTTCGAGGGCGGCTCAAGAGACCCAGTACTTC. Its protein is CASSSRAAQETQYF.

V usage is TRBV11-2 and J usage is TRBJ2-5; D assignment may be TRBD1 or TRBD2 (5 bases each). Germline CDR1 is SGHAT and CDR2 is FQNNGV. V was cut by 0 bases and J by 5 bases, with 10 bases left in between. CDR3 length: 14 residues. The CDR3 region is CASSLEGWGETQYF. The CDR3 DNA reads TGTGCCAGCAGCTTAGAGGGGTGGGGGGAGACCCAGTACTTC.

In DNA form, the CDR3 reads TGTGCCATCAGTAAGACAGGGGGCTCACCCCTCCACTTT. It is translated as CAISKTGGSPLHF. The V gene is TRBV10-3, the J gene TRBJ1-6; 10 positions agree with TRBD1. Looked up from germline, CDR1 is ENHRY and CDR2 is SYGVKD. This CDR3 is 13 amino acids long. V dropped 5 bases and J dropped 10; count of bases not matched to a gene: 2.

The CDR3 sequence: CASSLAMSGNTIYF. As DNA, the CDR3 is TGTGCCAGCAGCTTGGCGATGTCCGGAAACACCATATATTTT. The chain employs TRBV5-6 and TRBJ1-3; D is ambiguous. V gave up 0 bases and J gave up 4 bases, with 8 bases separating them. Looked up from germline, CDR1 is SGHDT and CDR2 is YYEEEE. The CDR3 runs to 14 residues.

This chain uses TRBV6-5 with TRBJ1-2; D remains ambiguous. The CDR3 sequence is 13 residues long. Trimming removed 9 bases at V and 7 bases at J, with 18 bases between. Germline V gene data show CDR1 as MNHEY and CDR2 as SVGAGI. Here the CDR3 reads CASVMGPRTGYTF. The CDR3 DNA is TGTGCCAGTGTAATGGGCCCGAGGACTGGCTACACCTTC.